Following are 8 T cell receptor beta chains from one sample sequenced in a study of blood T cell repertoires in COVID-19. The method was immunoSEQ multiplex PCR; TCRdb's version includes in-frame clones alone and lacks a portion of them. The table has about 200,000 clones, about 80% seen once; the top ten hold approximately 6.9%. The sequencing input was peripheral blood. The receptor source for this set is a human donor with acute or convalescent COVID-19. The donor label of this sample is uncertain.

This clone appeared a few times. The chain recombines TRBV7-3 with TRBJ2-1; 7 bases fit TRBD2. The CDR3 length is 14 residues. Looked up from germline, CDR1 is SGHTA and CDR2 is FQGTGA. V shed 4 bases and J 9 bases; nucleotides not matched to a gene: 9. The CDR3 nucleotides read TGTGCCAGCAGCTACGACAGCGGGGTGGGTGAGCAGTTCTTC. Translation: CASSYDSGVGEQFF.

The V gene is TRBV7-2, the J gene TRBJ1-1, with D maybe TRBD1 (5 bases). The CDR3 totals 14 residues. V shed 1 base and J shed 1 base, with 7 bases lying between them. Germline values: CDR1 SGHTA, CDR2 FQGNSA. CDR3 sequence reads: CASSLGRENTEAFF. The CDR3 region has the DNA TGTGCCAGCAGCTTAGGCAGGGAGAACACTGAAGCTTTCTTT.

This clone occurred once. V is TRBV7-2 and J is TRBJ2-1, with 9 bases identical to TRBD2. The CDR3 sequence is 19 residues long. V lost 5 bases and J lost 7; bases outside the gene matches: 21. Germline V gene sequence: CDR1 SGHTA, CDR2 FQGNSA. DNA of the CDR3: TGTGCCAGCAGCCAAAAGCCGGCCGGGTTTGGCGGGAGGGCGAATGAGCAGTTCTTC. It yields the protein CASSQKPAGFGGRANEQFF.

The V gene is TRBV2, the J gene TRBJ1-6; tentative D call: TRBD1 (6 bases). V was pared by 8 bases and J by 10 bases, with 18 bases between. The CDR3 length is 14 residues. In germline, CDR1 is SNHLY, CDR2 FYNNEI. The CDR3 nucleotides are TGTGCCAGCCATCGGGAGGGGGGGAACTCACCCCTCCACTTT. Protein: CASHREGGNSPLHF.

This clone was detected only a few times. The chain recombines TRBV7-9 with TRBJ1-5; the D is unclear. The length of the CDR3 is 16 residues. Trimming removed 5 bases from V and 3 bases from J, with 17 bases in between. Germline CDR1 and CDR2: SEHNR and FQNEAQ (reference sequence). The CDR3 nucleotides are TGTGCCAGCAGCCTCAGCGGGCCCAGGAACAATCAGCCCCAGCATTTT. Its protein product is CASSLSGPRNNQPQHF.

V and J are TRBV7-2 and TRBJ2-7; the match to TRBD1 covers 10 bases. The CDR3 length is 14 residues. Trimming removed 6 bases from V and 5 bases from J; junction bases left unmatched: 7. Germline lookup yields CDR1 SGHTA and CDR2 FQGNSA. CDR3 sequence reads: CASSPDRGSHEQYF. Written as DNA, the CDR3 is TGTGCCAGCAGTCCGGACAGGGGGTCCCACGAGCAGTACTTC. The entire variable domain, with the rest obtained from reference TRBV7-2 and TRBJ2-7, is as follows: GAGVSQSPSNKVTEKGKDVELRCDPISGHTALYWYRQSLGQGLEFLIYFQGNSAPDKSGLPSDRFSAERTGGSVSTLTIQRTQQEDSAVYLCASSPDRGSHEQYFGPGTRLTVT.

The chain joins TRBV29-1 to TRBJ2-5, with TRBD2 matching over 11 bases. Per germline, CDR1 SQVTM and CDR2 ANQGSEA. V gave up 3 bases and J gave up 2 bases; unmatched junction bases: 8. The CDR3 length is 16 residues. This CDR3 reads CSVDRGSSGGQETQYF. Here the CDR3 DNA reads TGCAGCGTTGACAGGGGTTCTAGCGGGGGGCAAGAGACCCAGTACTTC.

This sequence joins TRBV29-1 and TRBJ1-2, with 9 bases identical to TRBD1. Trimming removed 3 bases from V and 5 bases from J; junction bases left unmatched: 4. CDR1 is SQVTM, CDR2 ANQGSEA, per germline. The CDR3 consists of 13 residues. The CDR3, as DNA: TGCAGCGTTGACGGACAGGGGAAATATGGCTACACCTTC. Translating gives CSVDGQGKYGYTF.